These T cell receptor beta chains were read from a single sample in a study of response to subunit inactivated influenza vaccine. TCRdb itself ran the RT-PCR reads through MiXCR, one entry per CDR3 protein. The table has under 200,000 distinct CDR3 sequences, approximately 12% seen once. The same data also contributed to another study, on T cells expressing NK-cell markers.

The sample here was CD8+ T cells sorted from PBMCs, taken less than 13 days after vaccination. These receptors all come from a man in his forties or fifties who received an inactivated influenza vaccine. Each CDR3 is given with its conserved first and last residue. D genes are given only for firm matches. A clone size is listed for some rows: how often the clone was seen (once, few, many), or a class if it is expanded.

v_gene	abundance	d_gene	j_gene	CDR3nt	CDR3aa
TRBV28	few	.	TRBJ2-7	TGTGCCAGCAGCAGGGCCACCTACGAGCAGTACTTC	CASSRATYEQYF
TRBV4-3	few	TRBD2	TRBJ2-1	TGCGCCAGCAGCAAAATATACGGGACTAGTGATCGCGATGAGCAGTTCTTC	CASSKIYGTSDRDEQFF
TRBV7-2	few	TRBD2	TRBJ2-1	TGTGCCAGCAGCTTAGGTCTAGCGGGAGCTGAGCAGTTCTTC	CASSLGLAGAEQFF
TRBV9	.	.	TRBJ2-7	TGTGCCAGCAGCGTAGAAGGTAGCCCCTACTCCTACGAGCAGTACTTC	CASSVEGSPYSYEQYF
TRBV20-1	few	TRBD2	TRBJ2-7	TGCAGTGCTAGAGATCTCTGGGCGGGAGGTAACTACGAGCAGTACTTC	CSARDLWAGGNYEQYF
TRBV12-5	few	.	TRBJ2-7	TGTGCTAGTGGTTTGCCACGGGGCGCCCGCAGCTCCTACGAGCAGTACTTC	CASGLPRGARSSYEQYF
TRBV7-9	many	.	TRBJ2-7	TGTGCCAGCACCGTGTCGGTGTACGAGCAGTACTTC	CASTVSVYEQYF
TRBV7-2	.	TRBD1	TRBJ2-7	TGTGCCAGCAGCTTAGCCCCGGGACAGGGTACCGAGCAGTACTTC	CASSLAPGQGTEQYF
TRBV7-9	few	.	TRBJ1-6	TGTGCCAGCAGCTTCGCTCCGGGCGCCTATAATTCACCCCTCCACTTT	CASSFAPGAYNSPLHF
TRBV3-1	few	TRBD2	TRBJ2-5	TGTGCCAGCAGCCAAGAACTGGGCGGGAGGGACCAAGAGACCCAGTACTTC	CASSQELGGRDQETQYF
TRBV7-9	few	.	TRBJ2-3	TGTGCCAGCAGCTCCATCTCGGCAGATACGCAGTATTTT	CASSSISADTQYF
TRBV7-9	.	.	TRBJ2-1	TGTGCCAGCAGCTTAGCAAACAATGAGCAGTTCTTC	CASSLANNEQFF
TRBV7-8	.	TRBD2	TRBJ2-1	TGTGCCAGCAGCCCTATATCCAGCGGGGACAATGAGCAGTTCTTC	CASSPISSGDNEQFF
TRBV10-3	few	TRBD1	TRBJ2-1	TGTGCCATCAGTGTCGGACAGGGAGAAAGGATTGGGAACAATGAGCAGTTCTTC	CAISVGQGERIGNNEQFF
TRBV9	.	.	TRBJ2-7	TGTGCCAGCAGCCCCCGATATGGGAACGGCGAGCAGTACTTC	CASSPRYGNGEQYF
TRBV27	few	TRBD2	TRBJ2-1	TGTGCCAGCAGTCTCGGACTAGCGGGGACGTACAATGAGCAGTTCTTC	CASSLGLAGTYNEQFF
TRBV20-1	few	.	TRBJ2-1	TGCAGTGCTAGATTTGCCCCCCTCTACAATGAGCAGTTCTTC	CSARFAPLYNEQFF
TRBV5-1	.	.	TRBJ1-4	TGCGCCAGCGCCTTAGGTGTGGGAGAAAAACTGTTTTTT	CASALGVGEKLFF
TRBV10-3	few	.	TRBJ2-5	TGTGCCATCAGTGAGTCGAGGGATTTGAGGGAGACCCAGTACTTC	CAISESRDLRETQYF
TRBV27	few	.	TRBJ2-7	TGTGCCAGCAGTCCGTCCGGGGACCCACGGTATCAGGAGCAGTACTTC	CASSPSGDPRYQEQYF
TRBV6-2/TRBV6-3	.	.	TRBJ1-4	TGTGCCAGCAGTACGACAGCGGGAAAACTGTTTTTT	CASSTTAGKLFF
TRBV29-1	many	.	TRBJ2-1	TGCAGCGTTGAAGATCGAGTTGACAATGAGCAGTTCTTC	CSVEDRVDNEQFF
TRBV29-1	few	TRBD2	TRBJ2-2	TGCAGCGTTGTGGCTAGCGGTACCGGGGAGCTGTTTTTT	CSVVASGTGELFF
TRBV7-2	few	.	TRBJ1-1	TGTGCCAGCAGCTTAGTCGCGGGGTACACTGAAGCTTTCTTT	CASSLVAGYTEAFF
TRBV5-8	many	TRBD2	TRBJ2-1	TGTGCCAGCAGCTTCTCTAGCGGGTATGAGCAGTTCTTC	CASSFSSGYEQFF
TRBV9	few	TRBD2	TRBJ2-5	TGTGCCAGCAGCCCGAGGACTAGAGGGGTAGAGACCCAGTACTTC	CASSPRTRGVETQYF
TRBV7-8	.	.	TRBJ2-7	TGTGCCAGCAGCTTAGCTTTTGGGACACTCTACGAGCAGTACTTC	CASSLAFGTLYEQYF
TRBV4-3	.	.	TRBJ2-2	TGCGCCAGCAGCCCCCTATTGGGGGGCACCGGGGAGCTGTTTTTT	CASSPLLGGTGELFF
TRBV5-1	many	.	TRBJ2-7	TGCGCCAGCAGCTTGGATGTAGAGAAGAGCGGCTCCTACGAGCAGTACTTC	CASSLDVEKSGSYEQYF
TRBV2	few	.	TRBJ2-3	TGTGCCAGCAGTGAGGGGACCCTGCGCACAGATACGCAGTATTTT	CASSEGTLRTDTQYF
TRBV30	many	TRBD2	TRBJ2-7	TGTGCCTGGAGTGTACCCTCGGGGGGAGACTACGAGCAGTACTTC	CAWSVPSGGDYEQYF
TRBV12-3/TRBV12-4	few	.	TRBJ1-6	TGTGCCAGCAGTTTATCGGGACCGAATAATTCACCCCTCCACTTT	CASSLSGPNNSPLHF
TRBV5-6	few	.	TRBJ2-7	TGTGCCAGCAGCTTGGTCGAACACGAGCAGTACTTC	CASSLVEHEQYF
TRBV6-1	.	.	TRBJ1-3	TGTGCCAGCAGTAAGGGATTTTCTGGAAACACCATATATTTT	CASSKGFSGNTIYF
TRBV28	many	.	TRBJ2-5	TGTGCCAGCAGTTTTGTAGGGCAACAAGAGACCCAGTACTTC	CASSFVGQQETQYF
TRBV2	few	.	TRBJ1-1	TGTGCCAGCAGTGTGGGCAGGGTGGACACTGAAGCTTTCTTT	CASSVGRVDTEAFF
TRBV11-2	few	.	TRBJ2-7	TGTGCCAGCAGCGTAGAGGAACTCTACGAGCAGTACTTC	CASSVEELYEQYF
TRBV5-1	few	TRBD2	TRBJ2-1	TGCGCCAGCAGCTTCCGACTAGCGGGAGTACGGGACGAGCAGTTCTTC	CASSFRLAGVRDEQFF
TRBV14	once	.	TRBJ2-2	TGTGCCAGCAGCCAGGACCCACCTAACACCGGGGAGCTGTTTTTT	CASSQDPPNTGELFF
TRBV5-6	many	.	TRBJ2-2	TGTGCCAGCAGCCCTACTAGCACGCGGACCGGGGAGCTGTTTTTT	CASSPTSTRTGELFF
TRBV3-1	few	TRBD1	TRBJ2-7	TGTGCCAGCAGCCAAGGTCCAGGGGGCTACGAGCAGTACTTC	CASSQGPGGYEQYF
TRBV11-2	.	.	TRBJ1-1	TGTGCCAGCAGCTTAGATCTCGGTCGGACCACGAACACTGAAGCTTTCTTT	CASSLDLGRTTNTEAFF
TRBV29-1	.	.	TRBJ2-7	TGCAGCGTTGTCCCGAGGGGCTACTACGAGCAGTACTTC	CSVVPRGYYEQYF
TRBV7-9	.	.	TRBJ1-2	TGTGCCAGCAGCTTAGACTGGGAGGGCTACACCTTC	CASSLDWEGYTF
TRBV3-1	.	TRBD2	TRBJ2-3	TGTGCCAGCAGCCAAGCCGGGGGGGAGTGGACAGATACGCAGTATTTT	CASSQAGGEWTDTQYF
TRBV12-3/TRBV12-4	.	TRBD2	TRBJ2-5	TGTGCCAGCAGCCCCGCGTTAGCGGGAGAAGAGACCCAGTACTTC	CASSPALAGEETQYF
TRBV6-2/TRBV6-3	.	TRBD1	TRBJ2-2	TGTGCCAGCAGTTATCCGGGACAGGGGAATACCGGGGAGCTGTTTTTT	CASSYPGQGNTGELFF
TRBV15	few	TRBD2	TRBJ2-1	TGTGCCACCAGCAGAGGAGTTAGCGGGATTTACAATGAGCAGTTCTTC	CATSRGVSGIYNEQFF
TRBV7-8	.	TRBD2	TRBJ2-1	TGTGCCAGCACCAGCAGAGGGAGGGATGAGCAGTTCTTC	CASTSRGRDEQFF
TRBV20-1	few	.	TRBJ2-5	TGCAGTGCTAGAATGGACCCAGGAGTCGAGACCCAGTACTTC	CSARMDPGVETQYF
TRBV7-9	many	TRBD2	TRBJ2-3	TGTGCCAGCAGCTTAGGAGCGGGGGACAACACAGATACGCAGTATTTT	CASSLGAGDNTDTQYF
TRBV19	.	.	TRBJ2-1	TGTGCCAGTAGTGTAGATTACAATGAGCAGTTCTTC	CASSVDYNEQFF
TRBV20-1	few	TRBD1	TRBJ2-3	TGCAGTGCCCCGGACAGGTCGTCGGATACGCAGTATTTT	CSAPDRSSDTQYF
TRBV4-3	few	TRBD2	TRBJ2-1	TGCGCCAGCAGCACACGCGGGAGTTACGGCTACAATGAGCAGTTCTTC	CASSTRGSYGYNEQFF
TRBV11-2	few	.	TRBJ1-3	TGTGCCAGCAGCTTAATGGGAAACACCATATATTTT	CASSLMGNTIYF
TRBV9	few	TRBD2	TRBJ2-5	TGTGCCAGCAGCGGGACTCAGACTAGCGCAGAGACCCAGTACTTC	CASSGTQTSAETQYF
TRBV3-1	.	.	TRBJ1-5	TGTGCCAGCAGCCAAGAGGTTGGCAATCAGCCCCAGCATTTT	CASSQEVGNQPQHF
TRBV6-2/TRBV6-3	many	TRBD2	TRBJ2-7	TGTGCCAGCGAGAAAGCTGAACCGGGACTAGCGGGAGTATACGAGCAGTACTTC	CASEKAEPGLAGVYEQYF
TRBV3-1	few	.	TRBJ2-7	TGTGCCAGCAGCCAAGCCAGAGGTGGCTACGAGCAGTACTTC	CASSQARGGYEQYF